This T cell receptor beta chain was documented in a study of OX40 agonist ivuxolimab in advanced cancers. Study-wide context: Among those treated, three patients had partial responses, one with hepatocellular carcinoma and two with cutaneous melanoma.

Baseline was the first blood sampling point, followed by cycle 4 day 1 and cycle 7 day 1. The V end lost 4 bases, the J end lost 7 bases, and 8 bases lay between the germline ends. This CDR3 contains 11 residues. The germline gives CDR1 SEHNR, CDR2 FQNEAQ (reference sequence). Method: immunoSEQ multiplex PCR; TCRdb's copy keeps in-frame clones and lacks some. This table has tens of thousands of clones, 85% to 90% appearing once. The specimen comprised CD4+ or CD8+ T cells sorted from blood, sampled in a trial of the OX40 agonist ivuxolimab. The rearrangement links TRBV7-9 to TRBJ2-7, with D hard to call. The TCR originated in an adult with an advanced solid tumor such as melanoma, head and neck, liver or kidney cancer. CDR3 loop: CASSWLGEQYF. The CDR3 DNA is TGTGCCAGCAGCTGGCTAGGGGAGCAGTACTTC.